The T cell receptor beta chain under discussion was sequenced for a study of blood T cell repertoires in COVID-19. Study information: The cDNA or gDNA used as material had been derived from T cells, B-cell-depleted T cells, or PBMCs.

CDR1 and CDR2 from the germline V gene are SGHAT and FQNNGV. This CDR3 spans 13 amino acids. The germline V and J ends were trimmed by 3 bases and 3 bases, with 3 bases remaining between them. Here immunoSEQ multiplex PCR was the method, and the copy in TCRdb shows in-frame clones only, minus some. The sample comprises hundreds of thousands of clones, 70% to 90% of which are singletons, and over 1.2% rests with the top ten. The sample taken for sequencing was peripheral blood. The clonotype originates from a man older than 75 with acute or convalescent COVID-19. This chain links TRBV11-2 with TRBJ2-6; unclear D gene. CDR3 nucleotides: TGTGCCAGCAGCTTCGGTGGGGCCAACGTCCTGACTTTC. Its translation is CASSFGGANVLTF.